Below, 14 T cell receptor beta chains from the same sample are listed, as sequenced in a study of shared clonotypes between healthy human individuals. Method: immunoSEQ multiplex PCR; TCRdb's copy keeps in-frame clones and lacks some. The data show hundreds of thousands of clones, 55% to 85% seen once. The sample was memory CD4+ T cells sorted from blood. The subset denotes: CD45RA-negative fraction. The receptors come from a woman between 25 and 40 years old in good health.

The chain joins TRBV4-2 to TRBJ2-7, with unresolved D. Germline lookup yields CDR1 LGHNA and CDR2 YNFKEQ. V dropped 0 bases and J dropped 6 bases, with 15 bases sitting between them. This CDR3 comprises 15 residues. The CDR3 loop is CASSQEELALFEQYF. CDR3 bases: TGTGCCAGCAGCCAAGAGGAACTGGCCCTTTTCGAGCAGTACTTC.

The chain recombines TRBV11-2 with TRBJ2-7; D is unclear. Per germline, CDR1 SGHAT and CDR2 FQNNGV. The CDR3 extends over 12 amino acids. Trimming pared 2 bases from V and 3 bases from J, leaving 5 bases between. Here the CDR3 reads CASSLTGYEQYF. In DNA form, the CDR3 reads TGTGCCAGCAGCTTAACCGGCTACGAGCAGTACTTC.

In this sample, this clone turned up many times. This chain uses TRBV2 with TRBJ1-1; the D is unclear. The length of the CDR3 is 13 residues. Looked up from germline, CDR1 is SNHLY and CDR2 is FYNNEI. V lost 3 bases to trimming and J lost 3 bases, with 8 bases between them. CDR3 DNA: TGTGCCAGCAGTGATGACACAGACACTGAAGCTTTCTTT. Its protein is CASSDDTDTEAFF. The complete variable domain, with remaining parts taken from reference TRBV2 and TRBJ1-1, reads EPEVTQTPSHQVTQMGQEVILRCVPISNHLYFYWYRQILGQKVEFLVSFYNNEISEKSEIFDDQFSVERPDGSNFTLKIRSTKLEDSAMYFCASSDDTDTEAFFGQGTRLTVV.

The chain is built from TRBV28 and TRBJ1-5, with a possible D match to TRBD1 (5 bases). The CDR3 length is 16 residues. V lost 5 bases, J lost 0 bases, and 14 bases lay in between. From germline, CDR1 is MDHEN and CDR2 SYDVKM. The CDR3 nucleotides read TGTGCCAGCAGTGCGCCGGGACGGGATAGCAATCAGCCCCAGCATTTT. Translating gives CASSAPGRDSNQPQHF.

This rearrangement joins TRBV28 to TRBJ2-2; D gene uncertain. V lost 7 bases and J 0 bases, leaving 12 bases between the germline ends. Germline lookup yields CDR1 MDHEN and CDR2 SYDVKM. CDR3 length: 15 amino acids. The CDR3 protein is CASTQWQANTGELFF. The CDR3 DNA reads TGTGCCAGCACCCAATGGCAGGCGAACACCGGGGAGCTGTTTTTT.

The chain has TRBV6-1 and TRBJ2-7, with D tentatively TRBD2 (6 bases). This CDR3 contains 14 residues. CDR1 is MNHNS and CDR2 is SASEGT in the germline V gene. Trimming removed 7 bases from V and 3 bases from J, with 16 bases in between. CDR3 in DNA: TGTGCCAGCACTGGGGGGTGGCAGGGCTACGAGCAGTACTTC. The encoded protein is CASTGGWQGYEQYF.

The chain carries TRBV10-3 and TRBJ2-7, with 10 nucleotides matching TRBD1. CDR1 is ENHRY, CDR2 SYGVKD, per germline. The CDR3 consists of 16 residues. J gave up 4 bases and V 7 bases, and 13 bases lay outside the gene matches. CDR3: CAINGGGQGEMYEQYF. CDR3 nucleotide sequence: TGTGCCATCAACGGAGGCGGACAGGGGGAGATGTACGAGCAGTACTTC.

CDR3 sequence reads: CASSQSPGANVLTF. The DNA of the CDR3 is TGTGCCAGCAGCCAATCTCCCGGGGCCAACGTCCTGACTTTC. The V call is TRBV5-5, the J call TRBJ2-6, with D unresolved. The germline V gene has CDR1 SGHKS and CDR2 YYEKEE (reference sequence). Trimming cost V 4 bases and J 4 bases, with 9 bases left between them. The CDR3 sequence is 14 residues long.

The chain employs TRBV28 and TRBJ1-2; D gene uncertain. Trimming removed 5 bases at V and 1 base at J, with 8 bases between. This CDR3 is 13 amino acids long. The germline V gene has CDR1 MDHEN and CDR2 SYDVKM. The CDR3 sequence: CASSLTHNYGYTF. The DNA for the CDR3 is TGTGCCAGCAGTCTGACACATAACTATGGCTACACCTTC.

This clone has just one count. V and J are TRBV5-6 and TRBJ1-1, with 8 bases that match TRBD1. This CDR3 is 14 amino acids long. V was pared by 2 bases and J by 2 bases, with 2 bases of the junction left unmatched. The germline V gene has CDR1 SGHDT and CDR2 YYEEEE. For the CDR3, the DNA is TGTGCCAGCAGCTTCGACAGGGGAAACACTGAAGCTTTCTTT. This translates into CASSFDRGNTEAFF.

The rearrangement links TRBV19 to TRBJ1-5; 8 positions match TRBD1. This CDR3 has 14 residues. The trim removed 6 bases at V and 7 bases at J, leaving 8 bases unmatched. Germline V gene lookup returns CDR1 LNHDA and CDR2 SQIVND (reference sequence). This CDR3 is CASSVRDRNQPQHF. The CDR3 DNA sequence: TGTGCCAGTAGCGTCCGGGACAGGAACCAGCCCCAGCATTTT.

J is TRBJ1-5 and V is TRBV10-2; D remains ambiguous. Germline CDR1 WSHSY, CDR2 SAAADI. CDR3 length equals 14 residues. V was shortened by 3 bases and J by 10 bases, with 16 bases between the two germline ends. The CDR3 DNA reads TGCGCCAGCAGTGAATCCTCCAACCGCAATCCCCAGCATTTT. Amino acids: CASSESSNRNPQHF.

This clone has just a few counts. The chain is built from TRBV5-8 and TRBJ2-7; TRBD2 agrees at 8 bases. V trimming: 5 bases; J trimming: 4 bases; junction bases outside the gene matches: 11. The CDR3 is 15 residues long. Germline V CDR1 and CDR2: SGHTS, YDEGEE. The CDR3 loop is CASSYAGTSGYEQYF. The CDR3 DNA is TGTGCCAGCAGTTACGCCGGGACTAGTGGTTACGAGCAGTACTTC.

About this clone: One base away lies a much larger clone, so this may be a sequencing read error. The chain carries TRBV5-1 and TRBJ2-3; the D gene is possibly TRBD2 (6 bases). CDR3 length: 14 residues. The germline V gene encodes CDR1 SGHRS and CDR2 YFSETQ. The germline V and J ends were trimmed by 6 bases and 3 bases, with 14 bases remaining between them. The CDR3: CASNPGTLTDTQYF. The CDR3 DNA follows: TGCGCCAGCAACCCCGGGACTCTTACAGATACGCAGTATTTT.